This TCR beta chain derives from a study of spatial heterogeneity in lung cancer. Germline lookup yields CDR1 SEHNR and CDR2 FQNEAQ (reference sequence). The CDR3 is made up of 15 amino acids. The V end lost 5 bases, the J end lost 7 bases, and 18 bases lay between the germline ends. Time point described: sample taken at primary tumor resection. Material for sequencing was whole RNA from tumor, nontumor lung or frozen PBMC, left unsorted. Every molecule of TCR cDNA had its own unique molecular identifier. MiXCR, applied by TCRdb to the 5' RACE reads, yields one record per CDR3 protein. This table has 45,000 or so distinct CDR3 sequences, approximately 12% appearing once. This clonotype was found many times.

The sequenced sample was PBMCs, obtained at surgery. This clonotype originated in a female donor with early-stage non-small cell lung cancer. This sequence joins TRBV7-9 and TRBJ2-1; perhaps D is TRBD1 or TRBD2 (6 bases each). The CDR3 loop reads CASSRVRGGRNEQFF. The DNA for the CDR3 is TGTGCCAGCAGCCGGGTCCGTGGGGGGCGGAATGAGCAGTTCTTC.